A selection of T cell receptor beta chains follows, all from one sample in a study of neurological immune-mediated disorders. TCRdb reprocessed the 5' RACE reads with MiXCR, giving one entry per CDR3 protein. This sample has 55,000 to 70,000 distinct CDR3 sequences, with around 10% found just once. Material: PBMCs. All receptors derive from a man in his sixties in good health. Both conserved end residues are part of each CDR3. The D gene is left open where the match is weak. Rows may omit the clone size; those that give it use once, few, many or a size class.

>medium-sized|TRBJ1-1|NA|14|TRBV12-3/TRBV12-4
CASTLALGDTEAFF
TGTGCCAGCACCCTGGCCCTCGGGGACACTGAAGCTTTCTTT
>few|TRBJ2-7|NA|15|TRBV7-8
CASSLVGGHTYEQYF
TGTGCCAGCAGCTTAGTTGGGGGTCATACCTACGAGCAGTACTTC
>NA|TRBJ2-2|NA|15|TRBV20-1
CSARDSYRNTGELFF
TGCAGTGCTAGAGATAGCTACCGGAACACCGGGGAGCTGTTTTTT
>many|TRBJ2-3|TRBD2|14|TRBV20-1
CSARDLTAGDTQYF
TGCAGTGCTAGAGATCTAACAGCGGGGGATACGCAGTATTTT
>many|TRBJ2-7|NA|13|TRBV4-3
CASSQDLSREQYF
TGCGCCAGCAGCCAAGATCTGTCGCGCGAGCAGTACTTC
>many|TRBJ2-5|NA|13|TRBV10-3
CAISEPGKWGQYF
TGTGCCATCAGTGAGCCTGGCAAATGGGGCCAGTACTTC
>many|TRBJ2-5|TRBD2|13|TRBV20-1
CSGIPGGQETQYF
TGCAGTGGAATCCCGGGAGGTCAAGAGACCCAGTACTTC
>many|TRBJ2-3|NA|14|TRBV20-1
CSAFHQGGGSTQYF
TGCAGTGCTTTCCACCAAGGGGGGGGGAGTACGCAGTATTTT
>many|TRBJ2-1|NA|10|TRBV29-1
CSADGGEQFF
TGCAGCGCTGACGGTGGTGAGCAGTTCTTC
>many|TRBJ1-5|NA|13|TRBV9
CASSERGIEPQHF
TGTGCCAGCAGCGAACGAGGGATTGAGCCCCAGCATTTT
>many|TRBJ1-3|NA|11|TRBV29-1
CSVEVGNTIYF
TGCAGCGTTGAGGTTGGAAACACCATATATTTT
>many|TRBJ1-2|NA|14|TRBV5-6
CASSSDRDGYGYTF
TGTGCCAGCAGCTCTGATCGGGACGGCTATGGCTACACCTTC
>NA|TRBJ2-7|NA|14|TRBV6-5
CASSYSAGTYEQYF
TGTGCCAGCAGTTACTCGGCAGGGACTTACGAGCAGTACTTC
>many|TRBJ1-1|TRBD1|15|TRBV5-1
CASSLQGQGDTEAFF
TGCGCCAGCAGCTTGCAGGGACAGGGGGATACTGAAGCTTTCTTT
>many|TRBJ2-3|TRBD2|15|TRBV2
CASSVAGGSTDTQYF
TGTGCCAGCAGTGTTGCGGGGGGGAGCACAGATACGCAGTATTTT
>NA|TRBJ1-1|NA|13|TRBV3-1
CASRQGGNTEAFF
TGTGCCAGCCGCCAAGGAGGGAACACTGAAGCTTTCTTT
>many|TRBJ2-7|NA|15|TRBV7-9
CASSLAPTVSYEQYF
TGTGCCAGCAGCTTAGCCCCGACGGTCTCCTACGAGCAGTACTTC
>many|TRBJ2-2|NA|12|TRBV28
CASSSQGGELFF
TGTGCCAGCAGTTCCCAGGGCGGGGAGCTGTTTTTT
>many|TRBJ2-7|NA|12|TRBV28
CASSPDTYEQYF
TGTGCCAGCAGCCCGGACACCTACGAGCAGTACTTC
>many|TRBJ2-5|TRBD2|14|TRBV2
CASSGLALQETQYF
TGTGCCAGCAGTGGACTAGCGCTACAAGAGACCCAGTACTTC
>NA|TRBJ2-3|TRBD1|16|TRBV5-1
CASSLEDREGTDTQYF
TGCGCCAGCAGCTTGGAGGACAGGGAAGGCACAGATACGCAGTATTTT
>many|TRBJ2-7|NA|17|TRBV28
CASSFPGTPGSSYEQYF
TGTGCCAGCAGTTTCCCGGGGACTCCCGGGAGCTCCTACGAGCAGTACTTC
>many|TRBJ2-3|NA|11|TRBV20-1
CSAPFYGTQYF
TGCAGTGCCCCTTTCTACGGGACGCAGTATTTT
>many|TRBJ2-7|NA|19|TRBV5-6
CASTPYSPFLGSSSYEQYF
TGTGCCAGCACCCCGTACTCGCCCTTTCTGGGGTCTTCTTCCTACGAGCAGTACTTC
>many|TRBJ2-6|NA|16|TRBV7-2
CASSLGPFAGANVLTF
TGTGCCAGCAGCTTAGGACCATTCGCTGGGGCCAACGTCCTGACTTTC
>many|TRBJ2-3|NA|13|TRBV7-9
CASSFEAGDTQYF
TGTGCCAGCAGCTTTGAGGCCGGGGATACGCAGTATTTT
>many|TRBJ2-3|NA|13|TRBV7-2
CASSRTSGDGKYF
TGTGCCAGCAGCCGGACTTCGGGGGACGGGAAGTATTTT
>many|TRBJ1-1|NA|14|TRBV7-3
CASSLGHSNTEAFF
TGTGCCAGCAGCTTAGGGCACTCGAACACTGAAGCTTTCTTT
>few|TRBJ2-1|NA|16|TRBV7-2
CASSLASAPAGYEQFF
TGTGCCAGCAGCTTAGCGTCCGCCCCGGCCGGTTATGAGCAGTTCTTC
>many|TRBJ2-5|NA|15|TRBV5-6
CASSWAVGGKETQYF
TGTGCCAGCAGCTGGGCCGTTGGGGGGAAAGAGACCCAGTACTTC
>many|TRBJ1-1|TRBD1|16|TRBV27
CASSLSGGGLGTEAFF
TGTGCCAGCAGTTTGTCAGGGGGCGGATTGGGCACTGAAGCTTTCTTT
>many|TRBJ2-1|TRBD2|16|TRBV15
CVTSRTSGGSYNEQFF
TGTGTCACCAGCAGGACTAGCGGGGGCTCCTACAATGAGCAGTTCTTC
>many|TRBJ2-7|TRBD2|16|TRBV20-1
CSANAVLAGALNEQYF
TGCAGTGCTAACGCCGTACTAGCGGGGGCACTGAACGAGCAGTACTTC
>many|TRBJ2-5|NA|13|TRBV7-9
CASSRDTQETQYF
TGTGCCAGCAGCCGGGACACCCAAGAGACCCAGTACTTC
>many|TRBJ2-7|TRBD1|15|TRBV5-1
CASSPPDRGRSEQYF
TGCGCCAGCAGCCCCCCGGACAGGGGGCGAAGCGAGCAGTACTTC
>NA|TRBJ2-1|NA|13|TRBV25-1
CASRAGFYNEQFF
TGTGCCAGCAGGGCAGGCTTTTACAATGAGCAGTTCTTC
>many|TRBJ1-1|NA|13|TRBV6-6
CASSYPGQAEAFF
TGTGCCAGCAGTTACCCCGGTCAGGCTGAAGCTTTCTTT
>NA|TRBJ2-3|NA|13|TRBV6-4
CASSDRETDTQYF
TGTGCCAGCAGTGACAGGGAGACAGATACGCAGTATTTT
>many|TRBJ2-7|NA|14|TRBV7-2
CASSPRGDSYEQYF
TGTGCCAGCAGCCCAAGGGGGGACTCCTACGAGCAGTACTTC
>many|TRBJ1-2|NA|14|TRBV9
CASSVSTKFEGYTF
TGTGCCAGCAGCGTATCTACCAAATTTGAGGGCTACACCTTC
>many|TRBJ1-4|TRBD1|13|TRBV20-1
CSATPGQIEKLFF
TGCAGTGCTACCCCGGGACAGATCGAAAAACTGTTTTTT
>many|TRBJ1-1|NA|14|TRBV7-8
CASSYGTGNTEAFF
TGTGCCAGCAGCTACGGGACGGGGAACACTGAAGCTTTCTTT
>many|TRBJ1-2|NA|12|TRBV3-1
CASSSGFYGYTF
TGTGCCAGCAGCTCCGGGTTCTATGGCTACACCTTC
>many|TRBJ1-1|NA|13|TRBV28
CASIRAENTEAFF
TGTGCCAGCATCAGGGCGGAGAACACTGAAGCTTTCTTT
>many|TRBJ2-7|TRBD2|15|TRBV20-1
CSASKLAGGFDEQYF
TGCAGTGCATCTAAACTAGCGGGGGGCTTCGACGAGCAGTACTTC
>many|TRBJ1-2|NA|15|TRBV7-9
CASSFLPKAGDGYTF
TGTGCCAGCAGCTTCCTACCGAAGGCAGGGGATGGCTACACCTTC